This T cell receptor beta chain derives from a study of graft-versus-host responses after intestinal transplantation. At the level of the study: In this cohort, recipients had multivisceral, liver-intestinal, or isolated intestinal transplants. Following induction with anti-thymocyte globulin, all recipients were given tacrolimus and steroids for around three years. Study-level results: In patients with graft-donor T cell macrochimerism, allograft graft-versus-host to host-versus-graft clonal ratios were high. There was an association between peak levels of circulating GvH clones and early post-transplant HvG declines.

Germline CDR1 and CDR2: MGHRA and YSYEKL. V trimming: 3 bases; J trimming: 8 bases; junction bases outside the gene matches: 6. This CDR3 region has 15 residues. The protocol was immunoSEQ multiplex PCR, while the TCRdb copy is restricted to in-frame clones and leaves out a portion. The sample consists of 80,000 to 100,000 clones, roughly 91% of them appearing once. Points on this clone: The target antigen is unknown.

The rearrangement uses TRBV4-1 and TRBJ2-1; 11 nucleotides match TRBD1. The clonotype originates from a human donor who was the organ donor for an intestinal transplant. The sequencing used unstimulated CD4+ T cells sorted from spleen or lymph node cells, collected before transplant. The CDR3 loop reads CASSQPRTGGHEQFF. CDR3 coding DNA: TGCGCCAGCAGCCAGCCCAGGACAGGGGGCCATGAGCAGTTCTTC.